This entry lists 29 T cell receptor beta chains sequenced from one sample in a study of cytomegalovirus exposure and HLA in healthy donors. The primer mix had 60 Vbeta and 13 Jbeta primers. Sequencing was performed with immunoSEQ multiplex PCR; in TCRdb, only in-frame clones are kept and a portion is missing. The data show roughly 140,000 clones, around 78% seen once. The sample comprised PBMCs. All receptors come from a man aged 40-49 years in good health and CMV-seropositive.

This chain joins TRBV30 and TRBJ2-1; the match to TRBD2 covers 8 bases. Losses at the gene ends were 3 bases for V and 9 bases for J; bases not matched to a gene: 13. Germline values: CDR1 GTSNPN, CDR2 SVGIG (reference sequence). The CDR3 runs to 15 residues. CDR3 loop: CAWRPTSVRASEQFF. The CDR3 nucleotides read TGTGCCTGGAGGCCGACTAGCGTTAGAGCAAGTGAGCAGTTCTTC.

The CDR3: CASSARFEKLFF. The CDR3 DNA sequence: TGTGCCAGCAGTGCCCGGTTTGAAAAACTGTTTTTT. The chain links TRBV28 to TRBJ1-4; no reliable D call. The CDR3 runs to 12 residues. Between the trimmed V and J ends, which lost 5 bases and 7 bases, there was a span of 8 bases. The germline gives CDR1 MDHEN, CDR2 SYDVKM. The full variable domain, in which reference TRBV28 and TRBJ1-4 provide the parts outside the CDR3, is DVKVTQSSRYLVKRTGEKVFLECVQDMDHENMFWYRQDPGLGLRLIYFSYDVKMKEKGDIPEGYSVSREKKERFSLILESASTNQTSMYLCASSARFEKLFFGSGTQLSVL.

The genes are TRBV5-1 and TRBJ2-7; 11 bases agree with TRBD2. CDR3 length equals 15 residues. The ends lost 4 bases at V and 4 bases at J; junction bases unmatched: 7. From germline, CDR1 is SGHRS and CDR2 YFSETQ. The CDR3, as DNA: TGCGCCAGCAGCAGAGATAGCGGGAGGGCTTACGAGCAGTACTTC. This translates into CASSRDSGRAYEQYF. Complete variable domain (other parts from reference TRBV5-1 and TRBJ2-7): KAGVTQTPRYLIKTRGQQVTLSCSPISGHRSVSWYQQTPGQGLQFLFEYFSETQRNKGNFPGRFSGRQFSNSRSEMNVSTLELGDSALYLCASSRDSGRAYEQYFGPGTRLTVT.

This clone has more than one count but fewer than ten. The chain is built from TRBV5-5 and TRBJ1-2, with unresolved D. Germline values: CDR1 SGHKS, CDR2 YYEKEE (reference sequence). This CDR3 has 18 amino acids. V lost 0 bases to trimming and J lost 2 bases, with 20 bases between them. The CDR3 here is CASSLVWAAGSLNYGYTF. The CDR3 DNA follows: TGTGCCAGCAGCTTGGTATGGGCAGCTGGTTCTCTAAACTATGGCTACACCTTC.

The chain carries TRBV11-3 and TRBJ2-2, with 8 bases identical to TRBD1. J lost 2 bases, V lost 5 bases, and 4 bases had no gene match. CDR3 length: 15 amino acids. Per the germline V gene, CDR1 is SGHNT and CDR2 is YENEEA. This CDR3 reads CASSRQGTNTGELFF. CDR3 nucleotides: TGTGCCAGCAGCAGACAGGGGACTAACACCGGGGAGCTGTTTTTT.

The CDR3 loop reads CASSIGQAKSNQPQHF. CDR3 sequence (DNA): TGTGCCAGTAGTATCGGACAGGCGAAAAGCAATCAGCCCCAGCATTTT. The chain links TRBV19 to TRBJ1-5, with 7 positions matching TRBD1. CDR1 and CDR2 (germline): LNHDA, SQIVND (reference sequence). Germline trimming cut 3 bases from V and 1 base from J; bases unmatched to any gene: 6. The CDR3 is made up of 16 amino acids.

The chain employs TRBV28 and TRBJ2-7, with 9 bases lining up with TRBD2. J was trimmed by 3 bases and V by 6 bases; bases with no gene match: 12. The CDR3 runs to 16 residues. Germline CDR1 reads MDHEN; CDR2 reads SYDVKM. CDR3 sequence reads: CASRIMGGSGSYEQYF. The DNA for the CDR3 is TGTGCCAGCAGGATTATGGGGGGTAGCGGGAGCTACGAGCAGTACTTC.

Worth noting for this clone: The junction departs from germline at one end; a sequencing error may be responsible. The chain has TRBV19 and TRBJ1-2; 12 nucleotides align to TRBD1. CDR1 is LNHDA, CDR2 SQIVND, per germline (reference sequence). The CDR3 is made up of 17 amino acids. This CDR3 reads CAGSSGQGARPNYGYTF. DNA for the CDR3: TGTGCCGGTAGCTCGGGACAGGGGGCGAGGCCTAACTATGGCTACACCTTC.

CDR3 sequence reads: CASSLGGDTDTQYF. For the CDR3, the DNA is TGTGCCAGCAGCTTAGGCGGAGACACAGATACGCAGTATTTT. This sequence joins TRBV7-6 and TRBJ2-3; D call uncertain. Germline V gives CDR1 SGHVS, CDR2 FNYEAQ. The CDR3 extends over 14 amino acids. V gave up 1 base and J gave up 2 bases, with 7 bases separating them. The whole variable domain, remainder taken from reference TRBV7-6 and TRBJ2-3, is GAGVSQSPRYKVTKRGQDVALRCDPISGHVSLYWYRQALGQGPEFLTYFNYEAQQDKSGLPNDRFSAERPEGSISTLTIQRTEQRDSAMYRCASSLGGDTDTQYFGPGTRLTVL.

Of note for this clone: Just one base apart from a much larger clone, this may be a read error. The J gene is TRBJ1-4, the V gene TRBV28; 7 bases agree with TRBD1. There are 14 residues in the CDR3. Germline V gene lookup returns CDR1 MDHEN and CDR2 SYDVKM. The V segment lost 6 bases and the J segment 4 bases; nucleotides outside the gene matches: 5. The CDR3 sequence is CASSKGQINEKLFF. The CDR3 bases are TGTGCCAGCAGCAAGGGACAGATTAATGAAAAACTGTTTTTT. Full variable domain (remainder filled in from reference TRBV28 and TRBJ1-4): DVKVTQSSRYLVKRTGEKVFLECVQDMDHENMFWYRQDPGLGLRLIYFSYDVKMKEKGDIPEGYSVSREKKERFSLILESASTNQTSMYLCASSKGQINEKLFFGSGTQLSVL.

V and J are TRBV4-2 and TRBJ1-5, with 10 bases fitting TRBD1. The CDR3 is made up of 17 amino acids. Germline CDR1 is LGHNA and CDR2 is YNFKEQ. The V gene end was trimmed by 0 bases and the J gene end by 7 bases; junction bases not matched to a gene: 9. CDR3 in DNA: TGTGCCAGCAGCCAAGATTTGCGGACAGGGGGAGACCAGCCCCAGCATTTT. Translated: CASSQDLRTGGDQPQHF.

The chain is built from TRBV19 and TRBJ2-7; 7 nucleotides match TRBD1. V lost 1 base and J lost 0; bases outside the gene matches: 6. CDR1 is LNHDA and CDR2 is SQIVND in the germline V gene (reference sequence). This CDR3 is built from 16 residues. DNA for the CDR3: TGTGCCAGTAGTATAGCTCCGGGACAGAACTCCTACGAGCAGTACTTC. Translated, it gives CASSIAPGQNSYEQYF.

This clone was detected ten times or more. The chain joins TRBV7-6 to TRBJ2-2; D is uncertain. CDR1 is SGHVS and CDR2 is FNYEAQ in the germline V gene. V dropped 4 bases and J dropped 2 bases, with 8 bases sitting between them. The CDR3 runs to 14 residues. In DNA form, the CDR3 reads TGTGCCAGCAGCTCAGCCCCTAACACCGGGGAGCTGTTTTTT. Encoded protein: CASSSAPNTGELFF. The full variable domain, in which reference TRBV7-6 and TRBJ2-2 provide the parts outside the CDR3, is GAGVSQSPRYKVTKRGQDVALRCDPISGHVSLYWYRQALGQGPEFLTYFNYEAQQDKSGLPNDRFSAERPEGSISTLTIQRTEQRDSAMYRCASSSAPNTGELFFGEGSRLTVL.

In nucleotides, the CDR3 is TGTGCCAGCAGTACGGACAGGGAAAGCAATCAGCCCCAGCATTTT. This codes for CASSTDRESNQPQHF. V gene TRBV7-9 combines with J gene TRBJ1-5, with TRBD1 identical over 8 bases. Per the germline V gene, CDR1 is SEHNR and CDR2 is FQNEAQ (reference sequence). The CDR3 has 15 amino acids. Losses at the gene ends were 6 bases for V and 1 base for J; bases not matched to a gene: 5.

The V gene is TRBV7-9, the J gene TRBJ1-3, with D tentatively TRBD1 (5 bases). There are 16 residues in the CDR3. The germline V gene has CDR1 SEHNR and CDR2 FQNEAQ (reference sequence). The V end lost 1 base, the J end lost 4 bases, and 14 bases lay between the germline ends. Written as DNA, the CDR3 is TGTGCCAGCAGCTTAGGAGACAGAAGGTACGGAAACACCATATATTTT. Its protein product is CASSLGDRRYGNTIYF.

This chain joins TRBV28 and TRBJ2-1; 10 nucleotides match TRBD1. This CDR3 comprises 15 residues. Germline lookup yields CDR1 MDHEN and CDR2 SYDVKM. Losses at the gene ends were 5 bases for V and 7 bases for J; bases not matched to a gene: 8. The CDR3 region is CASSRSGTGENEQFF. The CDR3 DNA follows: TGTGCCAGCAGTAGGTCCGGGACAGGGGAAAATGAGCAGTTCTTC.

This clone occurred a few times. V usage is TRBV6-4 and J usage is TRBJ2-5, with 7 nucleotides matching TRBD1. Trimming removed 6 bases from V and 5 bases from J; junction bases left unmatched: 6. Germline V lookup: CDR1 MRHNA, CDR2 SNTAGT. The CDR3 covers 13 residues. This chain's CDR3 is CASSTTRGETQYF. The CDR3 bases are TGTGCCAGCAGCACGACCAGGGGGGAGACCCAGTACTTC.

The chain links TRBV18 to TRBJ1-3; D remains ambiguous. CDR1 and CDR2 (germline): KGHSH, LQKENI. V shed 0 bases and J shed 0 bases, with 6 bases lying between them. The CDR3 has 15 amino acids. The CDR3 DNA is TGTGCCAGCTCACCACCAGGGAGCTCTGGAAACACCATATATTTT. This sequence encodes CASSPPGSSGNTIYF.

This clone was observed once. The chain combines TRBV27 with TRBJ1-3; D is perhaps TRBD1 (6 bases). The germline CDR1 and CDR2 sequences are MNHEY and SMNVEV (reference sequence). This CDR3 region has 14 residues. V lost 7 bases, J lost 0 bases, and 10 bases lay in between. The CDR3, as DNA: TGTGCCAGCACTGCAGGGGCCTCTGGAAACACCATATATTTT. Residues: CASTAGASGNTIYF.

The chain has TRBV6-6 and TRBJ2-7; 8 nucleotides line up with TRBD1. Germline CDR1 and CDR2: MNHNY and SVGAGI (reference sequence). V was clipped by 5 bases and J by 2 bases; unmatched bases: 8. The CDR3 is 15 residues long. CDR3 region: CASSQGQVGPYEQYF. The CDR3 coding sequence is TGTGCCAGCAGTCAGGGACAGGTGGGCCCCTACGAGCAGTACTTC.

This clone was found a few times. V gene TRBV2 combines with J gene TRBJ1-2; 10 nucleotides line up with TRBD1. Germline lookup yields CDR1 SNHLY and CDR2 FYNNEI. The V gene end was trimmed by 6 bases and the J gene end by 3 bases; junction bases not matched to a gene: 7. This CDR3 has 15 amino acids. The CDR3 coding sequence is TGTGCCAGCAGGCCGGGACAGGGGATGGACTATGGCTACACCTTC. It encodes CASRPGQGMDYGYTF.

The V call is TRBV15, the J call TRBJ2-1, with D unclear. The CDR3 is 12 residues long. Looked up from germline, CDR1 is LNHNV and CDR2 is YYDKDF (reference sequence). Between the trimmed V and J ends, which lost 4 bases and 9 bases, there was a span of 10 bases. CDR3 in amino acids: CATSTFPVEQFF. DNA for the CDR3: TGTGCCACCAGCACCTTTCCCGTTGAGCAGTTCTTC.

The J gene is TRBJ2-1, the V gene TRBV30, with TRBD2 as a possible D gene (6 bases). This CDR3 contains 13 residues. Germline CDR1 is GTSNPN and CDR2 is SVGIG (reference sequence). V was shortened by 0 bases and J by 7 bases, with 10 bases between the two germline ends. CDR3 sequence reads: CAWSVGGPNEQFF. CDR3 coding DNA: TGTGCCTGGAGTGTTGGAGGGCCTAATGAGCAGTTCTTC.

V usage is TRBV13 and J usage is TRBJ1-4, with 8 bases identical to TRBD1. V shed 5 bases, J shed 7 bases, and the junction held 9 bases outside the gene matches. The CDR3 extends over 15 amino acids. Germline-derived CDR1 and CDR2 are PRHDT and FYEKMQ (reference sequence). The chain's CDR3 is CASSTQQGESEKLFF. CDR3 nucleotide sequence: TGTGCCAGCAGCACCCAACAGGGGGAGAGTGAAAAACTGTTTTTT.

This rearrangement joins TRBV9 to TRBJ2-2; possible D gene TRBD2, 5 bases. Germline V gives CDR1 SGDLS, CDR2 YYNGEE. The CDR3 extends over 15 amino acids. Trimming removed 3 bases from V and 1 base from J, with 10 bases in between. For the CDR3, the DNA is TGTGCCAGCAGCGGTCGACGGGGGAACACCGGGGAGCTGTTTTTT. It codes for CASSGRRGNTGELFF. The full variable domain, completed using reference TRBV9 and TRBJ2-2, is DSGVTQTPKHLITATGQRVTLRCSPRSGDLSVYWYQQSLDQGLQFLIQYYNGEERAKGNILERFSAQQFPDLHSELNLSSLELGDSALYFCASSGRRGNTGELFFGEGSRLTVL.

The rearrangement uses TRBV18 and TRBJ1-2, with 7 bases lining up with TRBD1. CDR1 is KGHSH, CDR2 LQKENI, per germline. The J segment lost 4 bases and the V segment lost 3 bases, leaving 11 bases of the junction unmatched. The CDR3 spans 16 residues. The CDR3 DNA sequence: TGTGCCAGCTCACCCACCTCGGGACAGATCCCCTATGGCTACACCTTC. Translated: CASSPTSGQIPYGYTF.

J is TRBJ1-1 and V is TRBV28, with D possibly being TRBD1 (5 bases). The V end was cut by 5 bases, the J end by 1 base, with 20 bases between. From germline, CDR1 is MDHEN and CDR2 SYDVKM. This CDR3 comprises 17 residues. CDR3 loop: CASSRLASWGANTEAFF. The DNA for the CDR3 is TGTGCCAGCAGTCGACTGGCGTCGTGGGGCGCGAACACTGAAGCTTTCTTT.

This rearrangement joins TRBV5-1 to TRBJ2-3, with D hard to call. Deletions cut 1 base from V and 4 bases from J, with 10 bases between. CDR3 size: 14 residues. Germline V gene data show CDR1 as SGHRS and CDR2 as YFSETQ. The CDR3 nucleotides read TGCGCCAGCAGCTTGTTTGTTTCCGCAGATACGCAGTATTTT. It encodes CASSLFVSADTQYF.

V and J are TRBV6-6 and TRBJ2-1, with 7 bases matching TRBD2. Germline CDR1 and CDR2: MNHNY and SVGAGI (reference sequence). The CDR3 has 14 residues. The J segment lost 7 bases and the V segment lost 6 bases, leaving 9 bases of the junction unmatched. The CDR3 here is CASSQSGKSNEQFF. For the CDR3, the DNA is TGTGCCAGCAGCCAAAGCGGGAAAAGTAATGAGCAGTTCTTC.